The clone carrying this TCR beta chain was counted a single time. Antigen: not known. This entry comes from a study of shared clonotypes between healthy human individuals. The germline gives CDR1 SGHNT, CDR2 YYREEE (reference sequence). The CDR3 sequence is 15 residues long. Trimming at V came to 2 bases and at J to 2 bases, leaving 5 bases not matched to a gene. Method: immunoSEQ multiplex PCR; TCRdb's copy keeps in-frame clones and lacks some. Of approximately 1.5 million clones listed, 95% to 99% were seen once; the top ten hold roughly 0.45%. General study points: Compared with clonotypes that all four donors shared, non-shared clonotypes had lower generation probabilities. In general, naive subsets displayed greater estimated richness than memory subsets did. What rarefaction showed was incomplete sorted-subset sequencing despite large depth.

This chain links TRBV5-4 with TRBJ2-7; 9 positions match TRBD1. Sequenced: naive CD4+ T cells sorted from blood. The subset is: CD45RA+ positively selected. The TCR sequence derives from a man younger than 45 in good health. For the CDR3, the DNA is TGTGCCAGCAGCTTTCCCGGGACAGGGACCTACGAGCAGTACTTC. This translates into CASSFPGTGTYEQYF.